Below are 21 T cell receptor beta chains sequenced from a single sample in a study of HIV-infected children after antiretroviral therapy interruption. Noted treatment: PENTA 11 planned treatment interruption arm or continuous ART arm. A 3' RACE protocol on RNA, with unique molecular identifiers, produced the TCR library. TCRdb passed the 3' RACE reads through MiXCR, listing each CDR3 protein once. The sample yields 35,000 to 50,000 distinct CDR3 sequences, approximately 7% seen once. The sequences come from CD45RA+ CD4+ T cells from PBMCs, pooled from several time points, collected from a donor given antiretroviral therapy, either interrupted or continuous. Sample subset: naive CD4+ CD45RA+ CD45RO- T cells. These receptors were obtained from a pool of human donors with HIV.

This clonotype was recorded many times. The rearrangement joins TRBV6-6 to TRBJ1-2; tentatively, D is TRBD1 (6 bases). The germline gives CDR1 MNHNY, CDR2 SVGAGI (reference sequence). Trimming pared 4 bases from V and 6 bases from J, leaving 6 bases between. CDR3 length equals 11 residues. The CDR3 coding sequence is TGTGCCAGCAGTTCAGGGGATGGCTACACCTTC. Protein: CASSSGDGYTF.

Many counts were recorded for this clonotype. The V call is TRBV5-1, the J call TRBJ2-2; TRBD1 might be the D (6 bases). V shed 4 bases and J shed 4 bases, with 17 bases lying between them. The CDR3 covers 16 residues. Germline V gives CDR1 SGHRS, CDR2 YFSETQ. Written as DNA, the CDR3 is TGCGCCAGCAGCCCCCCGACAGGTTCGGGCACCGGGGAGCTGTTTTTT. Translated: CASSPPTGSGTGELFF.

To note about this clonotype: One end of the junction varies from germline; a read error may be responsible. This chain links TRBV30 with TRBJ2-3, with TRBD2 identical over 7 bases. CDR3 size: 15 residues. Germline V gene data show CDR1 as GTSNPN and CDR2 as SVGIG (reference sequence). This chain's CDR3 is CAWSLYWGGAETLYF. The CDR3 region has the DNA TGTGCCTGGAGTCTCTACTGGGGGGGTGCAGAAACGCTGTATTTT.

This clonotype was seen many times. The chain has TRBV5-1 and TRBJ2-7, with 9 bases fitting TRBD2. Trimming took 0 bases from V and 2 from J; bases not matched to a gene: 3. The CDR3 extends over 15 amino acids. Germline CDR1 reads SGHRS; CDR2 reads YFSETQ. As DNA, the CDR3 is TGCGCCAGCAGCTTGGAGGGACTAGCCACCTACGAGCAGTACTTC. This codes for CASSLEGLATYEQYF.

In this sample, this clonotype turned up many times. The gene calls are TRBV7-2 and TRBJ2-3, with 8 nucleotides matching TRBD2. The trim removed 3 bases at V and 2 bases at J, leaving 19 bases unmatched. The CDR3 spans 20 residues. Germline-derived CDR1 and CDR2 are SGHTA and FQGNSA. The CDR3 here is CASSFFSSGLRKTNTDTQYF. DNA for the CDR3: TGTGCCAGCAGCTTTTTTTCTAGCGGGTTGAGGAAGACAAACACAGATACGCAGTATTTT.

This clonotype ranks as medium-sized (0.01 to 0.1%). Here the CDR3 reads CASSQKPGQDSFIQYF. CDR3 DNA sequence: TGTGCCAGCAGTCAAAAACCGGGACAGGATTCGTTCATTCAGTACTTC. The chain recombines TRBV7-2 with TRBJ2-4; 8 bases align to TRBD1. This CDR3 is 16 amino acids long. J gave up 9 bases and V 6 bases, and 16 bases lay outside the gene matches. The germline V gene has CDR1 SGHTA and CDR2 FQGNSA.

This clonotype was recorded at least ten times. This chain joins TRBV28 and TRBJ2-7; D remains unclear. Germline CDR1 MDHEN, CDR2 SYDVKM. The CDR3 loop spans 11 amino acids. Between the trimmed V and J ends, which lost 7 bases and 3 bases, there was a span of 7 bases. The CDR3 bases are TGTGCCAGCAATCGAGGCTACGAGCAGTACTTC. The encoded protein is CASNRGYEQYF. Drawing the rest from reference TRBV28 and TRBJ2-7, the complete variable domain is DVKVTQSSRYLVKRTGEKVFLECVQDMDHENMFWYRQDPGLGLRLIYFSYDVKMKEKGDIPEGYSVSREKKERFSLILESASTNQTSMYLCASNRGYEQYFGPGTRLTVT.

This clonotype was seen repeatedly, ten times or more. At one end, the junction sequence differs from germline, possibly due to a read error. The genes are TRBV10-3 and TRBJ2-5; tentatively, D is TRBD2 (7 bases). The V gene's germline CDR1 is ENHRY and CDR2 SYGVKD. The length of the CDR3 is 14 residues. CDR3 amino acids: CASGEGGGQDTQYF. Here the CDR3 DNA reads TGTGCCAGCGGTGAAGGGGGGGGGCAAGACACCCAGTACTTT.

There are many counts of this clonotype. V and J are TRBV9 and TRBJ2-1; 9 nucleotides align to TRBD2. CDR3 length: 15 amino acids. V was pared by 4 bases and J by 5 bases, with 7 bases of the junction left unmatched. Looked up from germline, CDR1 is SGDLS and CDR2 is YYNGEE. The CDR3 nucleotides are TGTGCCAGCAGCCGAGGACTAGCGCCCCACAATGAGCAGTTCTTC. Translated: CASSRGLAPHNEQFF.

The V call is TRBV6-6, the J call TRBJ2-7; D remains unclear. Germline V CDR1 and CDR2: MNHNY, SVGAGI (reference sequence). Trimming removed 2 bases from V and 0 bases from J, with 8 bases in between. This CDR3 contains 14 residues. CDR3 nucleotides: TGTGCCAGCAGTTACGGCCAGCTCTCCTACGAGCAGTACTTC. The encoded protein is CASSYGQLSYEQYF.

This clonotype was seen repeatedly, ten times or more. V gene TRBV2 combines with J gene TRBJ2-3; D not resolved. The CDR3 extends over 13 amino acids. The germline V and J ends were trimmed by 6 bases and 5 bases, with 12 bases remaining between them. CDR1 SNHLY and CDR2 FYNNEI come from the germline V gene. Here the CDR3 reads CASSKTGGDTQYF. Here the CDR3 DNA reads TGTGCCAGCAGCAAAACCGGTGGAGATACGCAGTATTTT.

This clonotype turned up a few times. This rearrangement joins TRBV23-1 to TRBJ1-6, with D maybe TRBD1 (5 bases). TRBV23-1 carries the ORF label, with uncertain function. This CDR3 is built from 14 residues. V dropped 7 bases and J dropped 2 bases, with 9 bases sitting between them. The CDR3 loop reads CASTTDTYNSPLHF. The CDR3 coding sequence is TGCGCCAGCACTACGGACACCTATAATTCACCCCTCCACTTT.

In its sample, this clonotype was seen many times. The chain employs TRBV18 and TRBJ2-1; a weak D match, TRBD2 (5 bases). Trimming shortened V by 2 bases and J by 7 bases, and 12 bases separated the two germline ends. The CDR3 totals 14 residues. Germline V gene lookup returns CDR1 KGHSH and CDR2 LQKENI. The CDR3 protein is CASSPIREWNEQFF. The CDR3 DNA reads TGTGCCAGCTCACCAATCCGGGAATGGAATGAGCAGTTCTTC.

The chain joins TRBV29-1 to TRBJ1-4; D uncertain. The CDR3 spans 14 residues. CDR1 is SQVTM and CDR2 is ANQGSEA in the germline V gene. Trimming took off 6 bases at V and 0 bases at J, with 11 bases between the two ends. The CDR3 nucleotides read TGCAGCGTCCTAGACCAGGCAACTAATGAAAAACTGTTTTTT. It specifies CSVLDQATNEKLFF.

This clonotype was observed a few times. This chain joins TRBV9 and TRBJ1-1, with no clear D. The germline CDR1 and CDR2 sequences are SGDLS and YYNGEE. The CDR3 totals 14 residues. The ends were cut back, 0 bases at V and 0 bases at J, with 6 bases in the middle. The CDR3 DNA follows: TGTGCCAGCAGCGTAGGTGGAGTGAACACTGAAGCTTTCTTT. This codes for CASSVGGVNTEAFF.

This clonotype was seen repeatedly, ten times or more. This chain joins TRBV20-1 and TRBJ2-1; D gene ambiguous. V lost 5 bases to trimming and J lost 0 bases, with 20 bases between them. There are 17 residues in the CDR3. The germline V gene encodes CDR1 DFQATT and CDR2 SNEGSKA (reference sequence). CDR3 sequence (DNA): TGCAGTGCTCCCTCAGAAACCCCCTCTTTCTCCTACAATGAGCAGTTCTTC. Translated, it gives CSAPSETPSFSYNEQFF.

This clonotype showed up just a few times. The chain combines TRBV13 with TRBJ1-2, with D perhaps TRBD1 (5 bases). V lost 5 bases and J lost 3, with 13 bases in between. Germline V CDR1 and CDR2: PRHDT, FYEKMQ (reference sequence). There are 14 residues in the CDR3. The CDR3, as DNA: TGTGCCAGCAGCCCCTCATGGGGGGACTATGGCTACACCTTC. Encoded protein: CASSPSWGDYGYTF.

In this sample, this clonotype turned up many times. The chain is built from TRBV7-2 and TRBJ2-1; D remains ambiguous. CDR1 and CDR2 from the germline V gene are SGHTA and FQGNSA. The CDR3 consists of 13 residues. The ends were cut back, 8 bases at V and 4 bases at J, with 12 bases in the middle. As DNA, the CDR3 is TGTGCCAGCGTCTCCCAGGCTTACAATGAGCAGTTCTTC. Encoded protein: CASVSQAYNEQFF.

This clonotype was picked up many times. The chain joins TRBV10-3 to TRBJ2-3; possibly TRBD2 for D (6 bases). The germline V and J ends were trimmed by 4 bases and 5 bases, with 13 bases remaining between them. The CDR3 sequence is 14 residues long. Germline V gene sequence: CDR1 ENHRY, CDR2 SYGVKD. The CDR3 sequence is CAISGRGAEDTQYF. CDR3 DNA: TGTGCCATCAGTGGACGCGGGGCCGAAGATACGCAGTATTTT.

The CDR3: CASSLGGGLNGELFF. DNA for the CDR3: TGTGCCAGCAGTTTAGGAGGGGGCTTGAACGGGGAGCTGTTTTTT. This sequence joins TRBV28 and TRBJ2-2, with D maybe TRBD1 (7 bases). Trimming cost V 2 bases and J 7 bases, with 14 bases left between them. Germline CDR1 reads MDHEN; CDR2 reads SYDVKM. The length of the CDR3 is 15 residues.

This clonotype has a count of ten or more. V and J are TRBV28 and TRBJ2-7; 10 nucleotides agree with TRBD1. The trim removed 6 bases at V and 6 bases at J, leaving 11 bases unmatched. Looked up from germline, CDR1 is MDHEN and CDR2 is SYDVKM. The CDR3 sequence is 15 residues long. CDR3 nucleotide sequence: TGTGCCAGCAGGCGACAGGGGGCCAAACCCGGCGAGCAGTACTTC. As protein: CASRRQGAKPGEQYF. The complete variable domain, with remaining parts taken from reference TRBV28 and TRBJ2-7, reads DVKVTQSSRYLVKRTGEKVFLECVQDMDHENMFWYRQDPGLGLRLIYFSYDVKMKEKGDIPEGYSVSREKKERFSLILESASTNQTSMYLCASRRQGAKPGEQYFGPGTRLTVT.